This T cell receptor beta chain was documented in a study of vaccination and CD4 T cells after COVID-19. Regarding time point: late sampling 161 to 241 days after vaccination in a few convalescent patients. Treatment in this sample: approximately 10-day PBMC culture with coronavirus spike peptide pools or control peptides (ViraFEST assay). An Oncomine TCR Beta short-read assay was used to sequence the DNA from cultured CD4+ T cells. TCRdb used MiXCR to reprocess the PCR reads, holding one entry per CDR3 protein. The profile covers tens of thousands of distinct CDR3 sequences, with about a third appearing a single time and 2.6% taken by the ten largest. V was clipped by 8 bases and J by 8 bases; unmatched bases: 8. The length of the CDR3 is 14 residues. Germline V lookup: CDR1 SEHNR, CDR2 FQNEAQ (reference sequence). This clonotype was counted only a few times. Its specificity is unknown.

The chain has TRBV7-9 and TRBJ1-3, with 11 bases fitting TRBD1. The sequence derives from a human donor who had recovered from COVID-19. Specimen: CD4+ T cells from blood, cultured in vitro, collected about 7 months after SARS-CoV-2 vaccination. CDR3 residues: CASAISGQGDTIYF. The CDR3 DNA reads as TGTGCCAGCGCCATTTCGGGACAGGGGGACACCATATATTTT.